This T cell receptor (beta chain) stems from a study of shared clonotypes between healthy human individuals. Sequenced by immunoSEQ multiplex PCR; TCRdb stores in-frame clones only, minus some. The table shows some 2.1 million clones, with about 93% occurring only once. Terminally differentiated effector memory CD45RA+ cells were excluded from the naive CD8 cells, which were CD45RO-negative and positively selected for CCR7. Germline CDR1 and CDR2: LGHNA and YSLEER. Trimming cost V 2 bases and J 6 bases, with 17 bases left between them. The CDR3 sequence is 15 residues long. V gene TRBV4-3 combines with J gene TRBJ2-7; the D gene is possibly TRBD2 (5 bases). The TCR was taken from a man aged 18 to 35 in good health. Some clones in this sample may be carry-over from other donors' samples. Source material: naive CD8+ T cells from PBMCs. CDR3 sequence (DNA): TGCGCCAGCAGCCAATTCAAGGGATTCGGAGGCGAGCAGTACTTC. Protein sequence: CASSQFKGFGGEQYF.